The present T cell receptor beta chain was sequenced within a study of blood T cell repertoires in COVID-19. Background on the study: COVID-19 samples collected from the United States, Italy and Spain covered acute and convalescent phases. T cells, B-cell-depleted T cells, or PBMCs supplied cDNA or gDNA.

From germline, CDR1 is LNHDA and CDR2 SQIVND (reference sequence). This CDR3 is built from 15 residues. The ends lost 6 bases at V and 4 bases at J; junction bases unmatched: 7. Source study methods: Estimation of nucleated cell counts was performed using reference gene primer amplification. Sequenced by immunoSEQ multiplex PCR; TCRdb stores in-frame clones only, minus some. The V and J calls and clone size were taken over from that table, and D and trimming were inferred from the DNA. The table records some 230,000 clones, about 86% of them present only once. This clonotype was sampled from a woman aged 25-40 years who had recovered from COVID-19. Sequencing was done on a sample of peripheral blood. V and J are TRBV19 and TRBJ2-1; TRBD2 aligns across 9 bases. The DNA for the CDR3 is TGTGCCAGTAGCCCCGGGACTAGCAGTTACAATGAGCAGTTCTTC. Translating gives CASSPGTSSYNEQFF.